This is a list of T cell receptor beta chains from one sample in a study of blood T cells in healthy people across ages. TCRdb reanalysed the 5' RACE reads using MiXCR and keeps one entry per CDR3 protein. The sample consists of about 810,000 distinct CDR3 sequences, about 34% of them appearing once. Sequencing was carried out using blood. The source of these receptors is a man between 18 and 29 years old in good health. Both conserved end residues are part of each CDR3. D genes are given only for firm matches. Part of the rows lack a size; the others show once, few, many or a class for expanded clones.

j_gene | abundance | v_gene | d_gene | CDR3aa | CDR3nt
TRBJ1-1 | NA | TRBV6-5 | NA | CASSYSGRWGTEAFF | TGTGCCAGCAGTTACTCCGGCAGGTGGGGTACTGAAGCTTTCTTT
TRBJ2-1 | many | TRBV20-1 | NA | CSAREGDRPSYNEQFF | TGCAGTGCTAGGGAAGGGGACCGCCCCTCCTACAATGAGCAGTTCTTC
TRBJ2-3 | few | TRBV4-1 | TRBD2 | CASSQGSGVQYF | TGCGCCAGCAGCCAAGGAAGCGGGGTGCAGTATTTT
TRBJ2-3 | few | TRBV12-3/TRBV12-4 | NA | CASGVQTDTQYF | TGTGCCAGCGGAGTGCAAACAGATACGCAGTATTTT
TRBJ1-2 | few | TRBV3-1 | NA | CASSQNGFEGYTF | TGTGCCAGCAGCCAAAACGGCTTTGAAGGCTACACCTTC
TRBJ1-4 | NA | TRBV7-9 | NA | CASSLGGHNEKLFF | TGTGCCAGCAGCTTGGGGGGCCATAATGAAAAACTGTTTTTT
TRBJ1-5 | NA | TRBV2 | NA | CASRAAGRSQPRHF | TGTGCCAGCAGAGCCGCTGGGAGGAGTCAGCCCCGGCATTTT
TRBJ2-3 | NA | TRBV24-1 | TRBD2 | CATSGTSGYTDTQYF | TGTGCCACCAGTGGGACTAGCGGCTACACAGATACGCAGTATTTT
TRBJ1-1 | NA | TRBV12-3/TRBV12-4 | NA | CASSFILENTEAFF | TGTGCCAGCAGTTTCATATTGGAGAACACTGAAGCTTTCTTT
TRBJ1-4 | NA | TRBV20-1 | NA | CSARGGNEKLFF | TGCAGTGCTAGAGGTGGTAATGAAAAACTGTTTTTT
TRBJ1-5 | NA | TRBV20-1 | NA | CSVGTQSIEQPQHF | TGCAGTGTGGGGACCCAGTCGATTGAACAGCCCCAGCATTTT
TRBJ1-4 | NA | TRBV7-2 | NA | CASSPIQGGKKKLFF | TGTGCCAGCAGCCCCATCCAGGGAGGAAAGAAAAAACTGTTTTTT
TRBJ2-2 | NA | TRBV6-2/TRBV6-3 | TRBD2 | CASSGTSLTGELFF | TGTGCCAGCAGTGGGACTAGCCTTACCGGGGAGCTGTTTTTT
TRBJ2-2 | few | TRBV5-1 | NA | CASSYVGRTNTGELFF | TGCGCCAGCAGCTATGTGGGACGGACGAACACCGGGGAGCTGTTTTTT
TRBJ1-2 | NA | TRBV19 | NA | CASSGGPAGVDGYTF | TGTGCCAGTAGTGGGGGACCAGCAGGGGTGGATGGCTACACCTTC
TRBJ2-1 | many | TRBV3-1 | TRBD1 | CASNRAGGAHEQFF | TGTGCCAGCAATAGGGCAGGGGGTGCCCATGAGCAGTTCTTC
TRBJ2-3 | NA | TRBV20-1 | NA | CSARESGYTDTQYF | TGCAGTGCTAGAGAATCGGGATACACAGATACGCAGTATTTT
TRBJ2-5 | few | TRBV20-1 | TRBD1 | CSARMGQGVKTQYF | TGCAGTGCTAGAATGGGACAGGGCGTTAAGACCCAGTACTTC
TRBJ2-5 | many | TRBV12-3/TRBV12-4 | NA | CASSALETQYF | TGTGCCAGCAGTGCCCTAGAGACCCAGTACTTC
TRBJ1-1 | few | TRBV12-3/TRBV12-4 | NA | CASTVGAGTNTEAFF | TGTGCCAGCACTGTAGGGGCAGGGACGAACACTGAAGCTTTCTTT
TRBJ2-5 | few | TRBV20-1 | NA | CSASLTGRQETQYF | TGCAGTGCCTCCCTCACAGGGCGACAAGAGACCCAGTACTTC
TRBJ1-1 | few | TRBV12-3/TRBV12-4 | NA | CASSRRPDGAFF | TGTGCCAGCAGTCGCCGCCCAGATGGAGCTTTCTTT
TRBJ2-1 | few | TRBV29-1 | TRBD2 | CSAREEGSYNEQFF | TGCAGCGCCCGGGAGGAGGGCTCCTACAATGAGCAGTTCTTC
TRBJ1-5 | few | TRBV27 | NA | CATQFTGTNQPQHF | TGTGCCACCCAATTTACAGGGACCAATCAGCCCCAGCATTTT
TRBJ2-1 | NA | TRBV7-8 | TRBD2 | CASSPIAGGRGNEQFF | TGTGCCAGCAGCCCTATAGCGGGAGGCAGAGGAAATGAGCAGTTCTTC
TRBJ1-2 | few | TRBV30 | NA | CAWSVRGWDGYTF | TGTGCCTGGAGTGTAAGGGGCTGGGATGGCTACACCTTC
TRBJ1-1 | NA | TRBV5-4 | NA | CASSQGLDTEAFF | TGTGCCAGCAGCCAAGGGCTGGACACTGAAGCTTTCTTT
TRBJ1-1 | NA | TRBV7-6 | NA | CASSETPGDTEAFF | TGTGCCAGCAGCGAAACTCCAGGGGATACTGAAGCTTTCTTT
TRBJ2-2 | NA | TRBV6-5 | NA | CASSRLGGATGELFF | TGTGCCAGCAGCCGCCTAGGAGGCGCCACCGGGGAGCTGTTTTTT
TRBJ2-3 | NA | TRBV5-1 | NA | CASSPPRDPPLNTQYF | TGCGCCAGCAGCCCCCCTAGGGACCCGCCTTTGAATACGCAGTATTTT
TRBJ2-7 | NA | TRBV7-9 | TRBD1 | CASSPGQAIYEQYF | TGTGCCAGCAGCCCGGGACAGGCAATATACGAGCAGTACTTC
TRBJ2-1 | few | TRBV12-3/TRBV12-4 | TRBD2 | CASSYGGAGTYNEQFF | TGTGCCAGCAGTTACGGGGGGGCAGGGACCTACAATGAGCAGTTCTTC
TRBJ1-1 | once | TRBV7-2 | TRBD1 | CASSFLDREDTEAFF | TGTGCCAGCAGCTTCCTGGACAGGGAGGACACTGAAGCTTTCTTT
TRBJ1-2 | NA | TRBV7-9 | TRBD1 | CASLRTGVVVTF | TGTGCCAGCTTGAGGACAGGGGTAGTTGTCACCTTC
TRBJ1-5 | NA | TRBV20-1 | TRBD1 | CSARQGVSQPQHF | TGCAGTGCTAGACAGGGGGTGAGTCAGCCCCAGCATTTT
TRBJ2-2 | NA | TRBV6-2/TRBV6-3 | NA | CASSYPYTGELFF | TGTGCCAGCAGTTACCCCTACACCGGGGAGCTGTTTTTT
TRBJ2-7 | few | TRBV12-3/TRBV12-4 | NA | CASSPADGPYEQYF | TGTGCCAGCAGTCCCGCGGACGGACCCTACGAGCAGTACTTC
TRBJ1-5 | NA | TRBV6-6 | TRBD1 | CASGYRQGEYSNQPQHF | TGTGCCAGCGGTTATAGGCAGGGGGAATATAGCAATCAGCCCCAGCATTTT
TRBJ1-1 | NA | TRBV14 | NA | CASSHLHVGGTEAFF | TGTGCCAGCAGCCACTTACACGTCGGGGGGACTGAAGCTTTCTTT
TRBJ1-2 | NA | TRBV20-1 | TRBD1 | CSAEDRVTSYGYTF | TGCAGTGCTGAGGACAGGGTCACTAGCTATGGCTACACCTTC
TRBJ2-1 | many | TRBV7-2 | NA | CASSFQPSSYNEQFF | TGTGCCAGCAGCTTCCAGCCAAGCTCCTACAATGAGCAGTTCTTC
TRBJ2-3 | NA | TRBV20-1 | NA | CSARVGGGPSTDTQYF | TGCAGTGCTAGAGTCGGTGGGGGGCCAAGCACAGATACGCAGTATTTT
TRBJ2-5 | few | TRBV6-6 | TRBD2 | CASSSHAAGEETQYF | TGTGCCAGCAGTTCCCACGCAGCGGGGGAAGAGACCCAGTACTTC
TRBJ1-4 | NA | TRBV4-1 | TRBD1 | CASSLPGTGGPGLFF | TGCGCCAGCAGCTTACCCGGGACAGGGGGTCCGGGACTGTTTTTT
TRBJ1-5 | NA | TRBV2 | NA | CASRQGVGQPQHF | TGTGCCAGCAGGCAAGGTGTGGGGCAGCCCCAGCATTTT
TRBJ2-2 | NA | TRBV9 | NA | CASSAPVQMNTGELFF | TGTGCCAGCAGCGCCCCCGTACAGATGAACACCGGGGAGCTGTTTTTT
TRBJ1-6 | NA | TRBV28 | TRBD1 | CASSPDRAYNSPPHF | TGTGCCAGCAGTCCCGACAGGGCCTATAATTCACCCCCCCACTTT
TRBJ2-4 | once | TRBV27 | NA | CASSRPNRVSKNIQYF | TGTGCCAGCAGCCGGCCGAACAGGGTTTCCAAAAACATTCAGTACTTC